This T cell receptor (beta chain) was obtained from a study of blood T cell repertoires in COVID-19. The CDR3 runs 15 residues. After removal of 2 bases from V and 5 bases from J, the junction contained 8 bases not matched to a gene. Per the germline V gene, CDR1 is MGHRA and CDR2 is YSYEKL. Profiling relied on immunoSEQ multiplex PCR, and the TCRdb table lists in-frame clones only, not all of them. The sample yields 250,000 to 300,000 clones, around 85% seen once. The chain links TRBV4-1 to TRBJ1-2, with TRBD1 matching over 7 bases. This TCR came from a woman aged 25-40 years with COVID-19, enrolled during active disease. Sequencing was done on a sample of peripheral blood. In DNA form, the CDR3 reads TGCGCCAGCAGCCAACCGACAGGGCGGAATTATGGCTACACCTTC. As protein: CASSQPTGRNYGYTF.